This TCR beta chain derives from a study of control samples from healthy donors and cancer patients. V was shortened by 5 bases and J by 4 bases, with 12 bases between the two germline ends. Germline loops: CDR1 SEHNR, CDR2 FQNEAQ (reference sequence). This CDR3 has 14 residues. Some clones are missing from TCRdb's copy, which holds only in-frame ones; the method was immunoSEQ multiplex PCR. The sample lists 70,000 to 95,000 clones, just over 90% occurring once. The V and J genes are TRBV7-9 and TRBJ1-3; D gene uncertain. Sequenced sample: blood. The sequence came from a woman in her thirties in good health. CDR3 coding DNA: TGTGCCAGCAGCGCGGCCCCGGCCGGAAACACCATATATTTT. This encodes CASSAAPAGNTIYF.